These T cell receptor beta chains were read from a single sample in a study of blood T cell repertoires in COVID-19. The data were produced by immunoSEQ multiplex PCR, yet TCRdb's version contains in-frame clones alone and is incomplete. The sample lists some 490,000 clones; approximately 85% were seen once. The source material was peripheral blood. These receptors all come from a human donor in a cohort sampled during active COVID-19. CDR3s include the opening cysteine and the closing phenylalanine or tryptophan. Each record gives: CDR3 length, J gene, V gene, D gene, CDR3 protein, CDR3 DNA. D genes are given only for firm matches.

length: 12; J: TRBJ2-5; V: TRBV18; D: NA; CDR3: CASSPSGETQYF; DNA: TGTGCCAGCTCACCCTCGGGAGAGACCCAGTACTTC
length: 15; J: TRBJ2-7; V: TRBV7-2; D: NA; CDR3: CASSISRDPTYEQYF; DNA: TGTGCCAGCAGCATCTCGCGGGATCCTACCTACGAGCAGTACTTC
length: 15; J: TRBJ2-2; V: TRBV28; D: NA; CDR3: CASSPGTHNTGELFF; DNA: TGTGCCAGCAGCCCTGGGACACATAACACCGGGGAGCTGTTTTTT
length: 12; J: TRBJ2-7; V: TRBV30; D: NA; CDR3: CAWGSLSYEQYF; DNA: TGTGCCTGGGGCTCACTGAGTTACGAGCAGTACTTC
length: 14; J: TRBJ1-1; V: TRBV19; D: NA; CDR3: CASSQDSLGTEAFF; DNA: TGTGCCAGTAGCCAGGACAGCCTGGGGACTGAAGCTTTCTTT
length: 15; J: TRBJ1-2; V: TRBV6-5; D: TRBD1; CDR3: CASSYSPGGFYGYTF; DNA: TGTGCCAGCAGTTACTCGCCAGGGGGCTTCTATGGCTACACCTTC
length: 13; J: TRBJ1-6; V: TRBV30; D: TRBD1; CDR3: CACRVRGQTNLHF; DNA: TGTGCCTGTAGAGTGCGGGGACAGACCAACCTCCACTTT
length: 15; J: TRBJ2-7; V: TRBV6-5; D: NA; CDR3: CASSPAQLGSYEQYF; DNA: TGTGCCAGCAGTCCCGCCCAGCTGGGGAGTTACGAGCAGTACTTC
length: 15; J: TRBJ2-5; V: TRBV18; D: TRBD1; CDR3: CASSPETGGLETQYF; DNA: TGTGCCAGCTCACCAGAGACAGGGGGTCTAGAGACCCAGTACTTC
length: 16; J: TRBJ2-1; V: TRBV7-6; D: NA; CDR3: CASSYIAGSGPDEQFF; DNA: TGTGCCAGCAGCTACATTGCAGGTAGCGGCCCCGATGAGCAGTTCTTC
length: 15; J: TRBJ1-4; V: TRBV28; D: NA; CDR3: CASSNGGGVNEKLFF; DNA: TGTGCCAGCAGCAATGGGGGGGGCGTCAATGAAAAACTGTTTTTT